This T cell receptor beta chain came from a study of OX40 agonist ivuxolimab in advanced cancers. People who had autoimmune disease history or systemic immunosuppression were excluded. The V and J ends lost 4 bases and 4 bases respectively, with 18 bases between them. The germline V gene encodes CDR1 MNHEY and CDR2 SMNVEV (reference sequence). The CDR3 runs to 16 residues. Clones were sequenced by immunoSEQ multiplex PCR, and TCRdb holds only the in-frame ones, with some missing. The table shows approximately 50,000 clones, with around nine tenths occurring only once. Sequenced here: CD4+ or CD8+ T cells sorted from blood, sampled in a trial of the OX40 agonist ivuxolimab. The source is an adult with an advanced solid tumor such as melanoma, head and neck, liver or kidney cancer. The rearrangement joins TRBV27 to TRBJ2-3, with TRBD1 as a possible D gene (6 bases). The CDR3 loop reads CASSSGQPRTADTQYF. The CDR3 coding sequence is TGTGCCAGCAGTTCTGGACAGCCCCGGACGGCAGATACGCAGTATTTT.